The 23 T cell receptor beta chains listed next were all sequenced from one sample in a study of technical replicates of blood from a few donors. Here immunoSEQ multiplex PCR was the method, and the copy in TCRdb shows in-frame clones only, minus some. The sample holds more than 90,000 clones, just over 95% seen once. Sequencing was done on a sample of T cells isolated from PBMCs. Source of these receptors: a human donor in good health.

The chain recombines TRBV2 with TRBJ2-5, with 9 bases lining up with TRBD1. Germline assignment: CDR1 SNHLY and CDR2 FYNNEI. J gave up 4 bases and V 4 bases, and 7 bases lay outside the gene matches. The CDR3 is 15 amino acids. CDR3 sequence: CASSAWTGVGETQYF. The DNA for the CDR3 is TGTGCCAGCAGTGCGTGGACAGGGGTGGGAGAGACCCAGTACTTC.

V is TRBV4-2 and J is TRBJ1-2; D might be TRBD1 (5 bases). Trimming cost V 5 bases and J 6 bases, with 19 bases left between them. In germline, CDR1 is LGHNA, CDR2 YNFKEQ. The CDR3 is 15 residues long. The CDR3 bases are TGTGCCAGCAGCTCCGGGAGGGGCGGGATAGATGGCTACACCTTC. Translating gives CASSSGRGGIDGYTF.

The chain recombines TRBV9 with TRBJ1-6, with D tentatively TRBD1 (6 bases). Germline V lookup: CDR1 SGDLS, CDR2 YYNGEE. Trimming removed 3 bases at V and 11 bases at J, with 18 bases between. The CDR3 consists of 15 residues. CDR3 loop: CASSASTGLRPPLHF. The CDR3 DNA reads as TGTGCCAGCAGCGCCTCAACAGGGTTAAGGCCACCCCTCCACTTT.

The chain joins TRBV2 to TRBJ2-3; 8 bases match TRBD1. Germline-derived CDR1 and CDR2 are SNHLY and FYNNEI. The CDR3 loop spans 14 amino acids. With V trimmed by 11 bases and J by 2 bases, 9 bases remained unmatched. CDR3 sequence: CAHRQGTNTDTQYF. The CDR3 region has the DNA TGTGCCCACCGACAGGGGACGAACACAGATACGCAGTATTTT. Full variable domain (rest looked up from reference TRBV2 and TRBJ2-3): EPEVTQTPSHQVTQMGQEVILRCVPISNHLYFYWYRQILGQKVEFLVSFYNNEISEKSEIFDDQFSVERPDGSNFTLKIRSTKLEDSAMYFCAHRQGTNTDTQYFGPGTRLTVL.

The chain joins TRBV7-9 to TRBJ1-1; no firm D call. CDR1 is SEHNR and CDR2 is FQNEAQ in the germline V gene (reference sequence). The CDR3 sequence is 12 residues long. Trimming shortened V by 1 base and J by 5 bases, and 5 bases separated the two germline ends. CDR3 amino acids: CASSLEETEAFF. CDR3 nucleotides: TGTGCCAGCAGCTTAGAAGAGACTGAAGCTTTCTTT.

CDR3 residues: CASSPRDNSYEQYF. The CDR3 coding sequence is TGTGCCAGCTCACCACGCGACAACTCCTACGAGCAGTACTTC. The J gene is TRBJ2-7, the V gene TRBV18; D is unclear. The CDR3 runs 14 residues. The germline CDR1 and CDR2 sequences are KGHSH and LQKENI. V lost 1 base to trimming and J lost 0 bases, with 7 bases between them.

The CDR3 here is CASSAYRGHNEQFF. The CDR3 coding sequence is TGTGCCAGCAGTGCCTACAGGGGGCACAATGAGCAGTTCTTC. The V gene is TRBV6-1, the J gene TRBJ2-1; 9 nucleotides line up with TRBD1. The CDR3 covers 14 residues. With 4 bases clipped from V and 5 bases from J, the junction kept 3 bases outside the gene matches. Germline V gene data show CDR1 as MNHNS and CDR2 as SASEGT.

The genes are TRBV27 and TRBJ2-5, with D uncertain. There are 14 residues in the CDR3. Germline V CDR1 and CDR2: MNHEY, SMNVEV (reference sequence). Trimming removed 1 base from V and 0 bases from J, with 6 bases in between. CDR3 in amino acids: CASSLFPDQETQYF. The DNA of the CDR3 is TGTGCCAGCAGTTTATTTCCAGACCAAGAGACCCAGTACTTC.

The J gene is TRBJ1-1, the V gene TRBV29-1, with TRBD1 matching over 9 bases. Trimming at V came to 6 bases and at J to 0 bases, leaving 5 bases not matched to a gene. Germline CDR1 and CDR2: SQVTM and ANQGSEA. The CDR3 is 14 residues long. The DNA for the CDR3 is TGCAGCGTAGGACAGGGGCACATGAACACTGAAGCTTTCTTT. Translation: CSVGQGHMNTEAFF. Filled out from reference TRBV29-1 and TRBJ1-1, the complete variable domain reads SAVISQKPSRDICQRGTSLTIQCQVDSQVTMMFWYRQQPGQSLTLIATANQGSEATYESGFVIDKFPISRPNLTFSTLTVSNMSPEDSSIYLCSVGQGHMNTEAFFGQGTRLTVV.

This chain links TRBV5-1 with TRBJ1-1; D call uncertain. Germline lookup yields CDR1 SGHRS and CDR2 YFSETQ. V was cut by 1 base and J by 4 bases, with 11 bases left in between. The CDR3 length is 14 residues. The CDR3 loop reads CASSLSLLGTEAFF. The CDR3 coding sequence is TGCGCCAGCAGCTTGTCACTACTGGGCACTGAAGCTTTCTTT.

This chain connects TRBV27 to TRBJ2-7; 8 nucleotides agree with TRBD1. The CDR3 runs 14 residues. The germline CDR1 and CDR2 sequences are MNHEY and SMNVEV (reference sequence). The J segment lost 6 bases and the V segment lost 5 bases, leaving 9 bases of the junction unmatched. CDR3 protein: CASSPFQGASEQYF. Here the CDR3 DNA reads TGTGCCAGCAGTCCCTTTCAGGGGGCCAGCGAGCAGTACTTC.

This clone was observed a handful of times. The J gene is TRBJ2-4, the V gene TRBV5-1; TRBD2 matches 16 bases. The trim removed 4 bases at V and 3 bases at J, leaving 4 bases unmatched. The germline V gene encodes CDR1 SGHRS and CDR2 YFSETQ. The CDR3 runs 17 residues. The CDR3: CASSKGTSGRDKNIQYF. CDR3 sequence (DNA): TGCGCCAGCAGCAAAGGGACTAGCGGGAGGGACAAAAACATTCAGTACTTC.

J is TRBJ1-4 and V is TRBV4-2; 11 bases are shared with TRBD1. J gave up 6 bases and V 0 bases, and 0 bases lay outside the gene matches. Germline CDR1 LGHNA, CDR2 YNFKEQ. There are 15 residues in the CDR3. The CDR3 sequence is CASSQEGQGDEKLFF. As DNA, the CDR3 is TGTGCCAGCAGCCAAGAGGGACAGGGGGATGAAAAACTGTTTTTT.

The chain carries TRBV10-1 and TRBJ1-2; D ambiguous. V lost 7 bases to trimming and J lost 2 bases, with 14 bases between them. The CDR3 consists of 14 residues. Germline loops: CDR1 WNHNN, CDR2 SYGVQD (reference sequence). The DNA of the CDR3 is TGCGCCAGCAATCGGAGCCCTCCGAACTATGGCTACACCTTC. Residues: CASNRSPPNYGYTF.

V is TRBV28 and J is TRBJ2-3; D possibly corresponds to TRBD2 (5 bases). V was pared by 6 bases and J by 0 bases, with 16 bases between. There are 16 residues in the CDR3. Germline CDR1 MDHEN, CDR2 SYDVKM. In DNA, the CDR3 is TGTGCCAGCAGCCCCGGACTTCATACTAGCACAGATACGCAGTATTTT. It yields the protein CASSPGLHTSTDTQYF.

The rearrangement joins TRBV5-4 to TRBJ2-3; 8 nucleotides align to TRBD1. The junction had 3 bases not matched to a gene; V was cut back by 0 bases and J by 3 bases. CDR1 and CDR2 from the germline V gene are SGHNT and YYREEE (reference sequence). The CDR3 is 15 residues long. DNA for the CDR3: TGTGCCAGCAGCTTGGCGGACAGGGTGACAGATACGCAGTATTTT. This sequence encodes CASSLADRVTDTQYF.

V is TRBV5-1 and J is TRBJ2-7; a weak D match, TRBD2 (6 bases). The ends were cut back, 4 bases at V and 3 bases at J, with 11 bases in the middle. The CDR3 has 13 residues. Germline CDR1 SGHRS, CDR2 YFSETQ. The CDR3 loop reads CASSREDFYEQYF. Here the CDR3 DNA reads TGCGCCAGCAGCAGGGAGGACTTCTACGAGCAGTACTTC.

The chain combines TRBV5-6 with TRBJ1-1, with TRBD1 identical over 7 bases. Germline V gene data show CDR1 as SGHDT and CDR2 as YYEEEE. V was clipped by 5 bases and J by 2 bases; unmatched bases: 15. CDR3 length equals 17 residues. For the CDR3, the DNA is TGTGCCAGCAGTTACCGGACAGGAGAGGGCCGAAACACTGAAGCTTTCTTT. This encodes CASSYRTGEGRNTEAFF.

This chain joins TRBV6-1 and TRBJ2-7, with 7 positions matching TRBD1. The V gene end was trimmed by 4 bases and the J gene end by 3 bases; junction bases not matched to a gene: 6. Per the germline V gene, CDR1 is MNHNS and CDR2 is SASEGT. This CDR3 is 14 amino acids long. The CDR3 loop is CASSATGQYYEQYF. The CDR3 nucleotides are TGTGCCAGCAGTGCGACGGGACAGTACTACGAGCAGTACTTC.

Here the CDR3 reads CASSPHGGESTDTQYF. The CDR3 DNA is TGTGCCAGCAGCCCCCATGGCGGGGAGAGCACAGATACGCAGTATTTT. The rearrangement links TRBV11-1 to TRBJ2-3; D is possibly TRBD2 (6 bases). V dropped 5 bases and J dropped 0 bases, with 15 bases sitting between them. Germline V lookup: CDR1 SGHAT, CDR2 FQDESV (reference sequence). The length of the CDR3 is 16 residues.

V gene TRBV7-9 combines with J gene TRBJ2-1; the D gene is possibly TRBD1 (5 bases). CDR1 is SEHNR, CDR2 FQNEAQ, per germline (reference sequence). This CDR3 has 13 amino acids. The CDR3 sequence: CAVRRQIYNEQFF. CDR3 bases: TGTGCAGTTAGGCGACAGATATACAATGAGCAGTTCTTC.

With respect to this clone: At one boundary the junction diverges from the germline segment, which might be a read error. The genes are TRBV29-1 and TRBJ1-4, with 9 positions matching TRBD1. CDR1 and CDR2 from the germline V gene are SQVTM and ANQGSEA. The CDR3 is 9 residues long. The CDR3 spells CSVPGQGSF. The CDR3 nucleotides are TGCAGCGTTCCGGGACAGGGATCTTTC.

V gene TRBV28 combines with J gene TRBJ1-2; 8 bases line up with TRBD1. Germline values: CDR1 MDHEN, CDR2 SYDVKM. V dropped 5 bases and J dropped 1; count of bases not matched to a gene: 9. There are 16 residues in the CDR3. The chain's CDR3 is CASSPFRGRVNYGYTF. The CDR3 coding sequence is TGTGCCAGCAGTCCCTTCAGGGGGCGAGTTAACTATGGCTACACCTTC.